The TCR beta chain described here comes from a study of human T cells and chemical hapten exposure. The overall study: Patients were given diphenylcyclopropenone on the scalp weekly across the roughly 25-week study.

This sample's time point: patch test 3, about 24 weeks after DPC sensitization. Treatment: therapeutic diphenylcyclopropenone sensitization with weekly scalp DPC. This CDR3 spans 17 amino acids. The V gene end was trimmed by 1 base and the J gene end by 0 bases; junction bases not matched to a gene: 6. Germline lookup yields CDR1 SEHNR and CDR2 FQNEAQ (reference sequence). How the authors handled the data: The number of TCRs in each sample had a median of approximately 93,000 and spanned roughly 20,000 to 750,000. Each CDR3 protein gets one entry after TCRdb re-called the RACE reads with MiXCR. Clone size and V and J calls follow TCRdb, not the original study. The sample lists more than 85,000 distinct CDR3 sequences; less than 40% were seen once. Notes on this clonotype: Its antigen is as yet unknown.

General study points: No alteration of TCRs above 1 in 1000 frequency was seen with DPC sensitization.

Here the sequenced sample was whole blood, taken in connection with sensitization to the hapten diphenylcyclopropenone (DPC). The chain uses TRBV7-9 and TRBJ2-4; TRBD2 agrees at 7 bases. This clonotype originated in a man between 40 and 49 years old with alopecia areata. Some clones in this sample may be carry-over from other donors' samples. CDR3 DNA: TGTGCCAGCAGCTTAGGGGGGGGGACCCCAGCCAAAAACATTCAGTACTTC. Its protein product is CASSLGGGTPAKNIQYF.